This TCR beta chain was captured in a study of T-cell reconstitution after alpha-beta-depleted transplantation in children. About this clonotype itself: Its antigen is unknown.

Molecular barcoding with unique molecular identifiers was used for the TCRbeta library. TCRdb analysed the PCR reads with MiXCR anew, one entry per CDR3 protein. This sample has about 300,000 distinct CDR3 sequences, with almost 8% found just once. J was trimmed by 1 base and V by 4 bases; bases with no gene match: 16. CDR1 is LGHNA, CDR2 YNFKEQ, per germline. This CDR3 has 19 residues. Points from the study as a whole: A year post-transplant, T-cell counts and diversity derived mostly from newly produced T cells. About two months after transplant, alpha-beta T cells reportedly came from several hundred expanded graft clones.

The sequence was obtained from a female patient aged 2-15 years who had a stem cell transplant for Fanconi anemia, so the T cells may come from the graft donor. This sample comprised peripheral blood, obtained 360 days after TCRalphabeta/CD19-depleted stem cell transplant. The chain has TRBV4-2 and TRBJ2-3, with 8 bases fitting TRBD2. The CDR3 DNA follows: TGTGCCAGCAGCCGAAAGGGAGTAGCGGGGAGGCGAGGCACAGATACGCAGTATTTT. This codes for CASSRKGVAGRRGTDTQYF.